This TCR beta chain was recovered during a study of OX40 agonist ivuxolimab in advanced cancers. Details on this clone: What it binds is unknown.

Study-level findings and limits: There were, on average, more expanded clones in CD8+ T cells than in CD4+. At 0.1 to 3.0 mg/kg, CD4+ and CD8+ blood T cells expanded clonally by week 6. Some nonresponders additionally presented with little normalized T-cell clonal expansion.

The trim removed 4 bases at V and 0 bases at J, leaving 4 bases unmatched. Germline-derived CDR1 and CDR2 are WSHSY and SAAADI. The CDR3 runs to 16 residues. The data were produced by immunoSEQ multiplex PCR, yet TCRdb's version contains in-frame clones alone and is incomplete. The data contain about 79,000 clones, more than 85% of them singletons. Samples were taken at baseline and on day 1 of cycles 4 and 7. The specimen was CD4+ or CD8+ T cells sorted from blood, collected in a trial of the OX40 agonist ivuxolimab. The receptor was derived from an adult with an advanced solid tumor such as melanoma, head and neck, liver or kidney cancer. The rearrangement links TRBV10-2 to TRBJ2-1, with TRBD2 matching 9 bases. CDR3 amino acids: CASSGLAGSSYNEQFF. The CDR3 DNA sequence: TGCGCCAGCAGTGGCCTAGCGGGAAGCTCCTACAATGAGCAGTTCTTC.